Sequencing of this TCR beta chain was carried out in a study of blood T cell repertoires in COVID-19 (dated by TCRdb to 2020 to 2022). Broadly, across the study: Samples covering the acute and convalescent phases of COVID-19 were provided by collaborators in the United States, Italy and Spain. The material from the prospective study consisted of cDNA or gDNA derived from T cells, B-cell-depleted T cells, or PBMCs. Subjects who had been exposed to COVID-19, were actively infected with it, or had recovered from it provided the deeply sampled blood TCRbeta repertoires that made up the dataset. The repertoires were released in a freely available public database meant as a resource for research on the immune response to SARS-CoV-2. The samples were drawn from the first 160 participants of the ongoing ImmuneRACE study and from some 1,300 subjects provided by 6 global collaborators. Nearly every sample came with metadata listing a de-identified subject ID, COVID-19 status, age in years and sex. Where available, HLA class I and class II types were taken from metadata supplied by the sample provider and were not determined by assay-based typing. Overall study outcomes, separate from this receptor: The quantity of clinical and demographic metadata differed by source and by participant and was supplied without curation.

The immunoSEQ Assay, a bias-controlled multiplex PCR, was used to amplify TCRbeta CDR3 regions from genomic DNA. On the authors' methods: Nucleated cell counts per sample were estimated from amplification of reference gene primers within the assay. To quantify the absolute abundance of each unique TCRbeta CDR3 rearrangement, sequence reads were collapsed and filtered. For each sample, productive Simpson clonality was calculated by taking the square root of Simpson's diversity index across productive rearrangements. Here the immuneACCESS table is served through TCRdb, limited to in-frame sequences with V and J called. Missing clones are a known gap in these copies; in checked studies unresolved V genes cover under half, and the rest lacks a known reason. The DNA was the basis for D and trimming; V, J and clone size are from that table. The sample table lists roughly 100,000 clones, almost 85% of them with a count of one. The ten biggest clones cover around 9.5% of the sample.

Each collaborating institution followed its own protocols to collect whole blood in K2EDTA tubes. For TCRbeta analysis, collaborators shipped samples in one of three forms: frozen whole blood, isolated PBMCs, or DNA extracted from either of those sample types. With respect to this clone: This receptor's antigen is unknown. No quality values exist for individual bases; no much larger clone is one base distant.

This TCR was recovered from a man aged 40-49 years with active or convalescent COVID-19. The specimen was peripheral blood.

The CDR3 has the sequence CASSIRGQGAIGEKLFF. The DNA sequence is TGTGCCAGTAGTATAAGGGGACAGGGGGCCATAGGAGAAAAACTGTTTTTT. The chain is encoded by TRBV19 joined to TRBJ1-4, with 12 bases in between that match TRBD1. Including the terminal cysteine and phenylalanine, the CDR3 comprises 17 residues. Only the CDR3 part of the read is kept: 51 bases, read in frame from the first base. For CDR1 and CDR2, the germline V gene (reference sequence) lists LNHDA and SQIVND. Here V drops 2 bases and J drops 8 bases, and the junction holds 9 bases not matched to any gene.